A selection of T cell receptor beta chains follows, all from one sample in a study of human T cells and chemical hapten exposure. MiXCR was run by TCRdb on the RACE reads, yielding one entry per CDR3 protein. The table lists some 250,000 distinct CDR3 sequences, approximately 7.5% of them singletons. The source material was whole blood, sampled in connection with sensitization to the hapten diphenylcyclopropenone (DPC). The receptors here all came from a man between 18 and 35 years old with alopecia areata. Some clones in this sample may be carry-over from other donors' samples. The CDR3 runs from the conserved cysteine through the conserved F or W. A D gene is named only where the DNA matches it firmly. Where a row states a size, it is once, few, many or the class of an expanded clone; other rows omit it.

v_gene	abundance	d_gene	j_gene	len	CDR3aa	CDR3nt
TRBV12-3/TRBV12-4	.	TRBD1	TRBJ1-2	14	CASSPGGQPTGYTF	TGTGCCAGCAGTCCAGGGGGTCAACCTACTGGCTACACCTTC
TRBV10-2	few	.	TRBJ2-5	14	CASSEGRILETQYF	TGCGCCAGCAGTGAGGGACGGATCCTAGAGACCCAGTACTTC
TRBV12-3/TRBV12-4	.	.	TRBJ2-1	12	CASSERRETQFF	TGTGCCAGCAGCGAACGGAGGGAGACGCAGTTCTTC
TRBV20-1	few	.	TRBJ2-7	14	CSARDTGLSYEQYF	TGCAGTGCTAGAGACACAGGGCTTTCCTACGAGCAGTACTTC
TRBV20-1	.	TRBD2	TRBJ2-3	14	CSAERGAATDTQYF	TGCAGTGCGGAGCGGGGGGCCGCCACAGATACGCAGTATTTT
TRBV7-9	.	TRBD1	TRBJ1-1	15	CASSFQTGPITEAFF	TGTGCCAGCAGCTTCCAGACAGGGCCCATCACTGAAGCTTTCTTT
TRBV5-4	.	.	TRBJ1-2	14	CASSRPNLLYGYTF	TGTGCCAGCAGCCGGCCGAATTTGCTCTATGGCTACACCTTC
TRBV7-9	few	.	TRBJ1-1	14	CASSSWARDTEAFF	TGTGCCAGCAGCTCGTGGGCCAGGGACACTGAAGCTTTCTTT
TRBV5-1	many	.	TRBJ2-2	16	CASRNAQAANTGELFF	TGCGCCAGCAGAAACGCCCAGGCAGCGAACACCGGGGAGCTGTTTTTT
TRBV20-1	.	.	TRBJ1-2	15	CSASRTDEANYGYTF	TGCAGTGCTAGTAGAACCGACGAAGCTAACTATGGCTACACCTTC
TRBV3-1	few	.	TRBJ1-2	12	CASSQEFYGYTF	TGTGCCAGCAGCCAAGAGTTCTATGGCTACACCTTC
TRBV12-3/TRBV12-4	.	.	TRBJ1-5	12	CASSHSHQPQHF	TGTGCCAGCAGTCACAGTCATCAGCCCCAGCATTTT
TRBV29-1	few	TRBD2	TRBJ2-3	15	CSVQRLAILTDTQYF	TGCAGCGTCCAAAGACTAGCCATTCTCACAGATACGCAGTATTTT
TRBV29-1	many	.	TRBJ1-1	12	CSAGTLNTEAFF	TGCAGCGCGGGGACGTTGAACACTGAAGCTTTCTTT
TRBV20-1	.	.	TRBJ1-1	12	CSGGADRPEAFF	TGCAGTGGGGGAGCGGATCGGCCTGAAGCTTTCTTT
TRBV29-1	many	.	TRBJ2-1	11	CSVSINNEQFF	TGCAGCGTTTCGATTAACAATGAGCAGTTCTTC
TRBV6-4	many	.	TRBJ1-6	16	CASSEQGRSYNSPLHF	TGTGCCAGCAGTGAACAGGGTAGATCCTATAATTCACCCCTCCACTTT
TRBV20-1	few	.	TRBJ1-1	16	CSASRRSPLGSTEAFF	TGCAGTGCTTCTAGACGGAGTCCTCTAGGTAGCACTGAAGCTTTCTTT
TRBV7-9	few	TRBD1	TRBJ2-3	13	CASRFQGADTQYF	TGTGCCAGCAGGTTTCAGGGGGCAGATACGCAGTATTTT
TRBV2	few	.	TRBJ1-5	12	CASSDSVQPQHF	TGTGCCAGCAGTGATTCGGTTCAGCCCCAGCATTTT
TRBV27	many	.	TRBJ2-2	12	CASKAASGELFF	TGTGCCAGCAAGGCGGCGTCCGGGGAGCTGTTTTTT
TRBV4-3	.	.	TRBJ1-1	14	CASSRKRLNTEAFF	TGCGCCAGCAGCCGGAAAAGATTAAACACTGAAGCTTTCTTT
TRBV12-3/TRBV12-4	few	TRBD2	TRBJ2-1	16	CASRPSGGAVLNEQFF	TGTGCCAGCAGGCCTAGCGGGGGGGCCGTGTTAAATGAGCAGTTCTTC
TRBV28	.	.	TRBJ2-7	12	CASSLFNYEQYF	TGTGCCAGCAGTTTATTCAACTACGAGCAGTACTTC
TRBV6-6	.	.	TRBJ2-5	16	CASSYSLRTGEETQYF	TGTGCCAGCAGTTACTCACTTCGGACTGGAGAGGAGACCCAGTACTTC
TRBV24-1	few	TRBD1	TRBJ2-3	16	CATSEADRGRADTQYF	TGTGCCACCAGTGAAGCGGACAGGGGGCGAGCAGATACGCAGTATTTT
TRBV10-3	.	TRBD2	TRBJ2-1	14	CAIGLAGGYNEQFF	TGTGCCATTGGACTAGCGGGGGGATACAATGAGCAGTTCTTC
TRBV10-3	.	TRBD1	TRBJ1-2	16	CAISDPRQGPNYGYTF	TGTGCCATCAGTGACCCCCGACAGGGACCCAACTATGGCTACACCTTC
TRBV12-3/TRBV12-4	.	TRBD1	TRBJ1-2	14	CASSYGQADYGYTF	TGTGCCAGCAGCTACGGACAGGCCGACTATGGCTACACCTTC
TRBV20-1	.	.	TRBJ1-5	12	CSSAGGDQPQHF	TGCAGTTCGGCCGGGGGGGATCAGCCCCAGCATTTT
TRBV7-2	few	.	TRBJ2-3	15	CASSSGVLWSDTQYF	TGTGCCAGCAGCTCGGGGGTGCTATGGTCAGATACGCAGTATTTT
TRBV2	.	.	TRBJ1-6	13	CASSGTTYSPLHF	TGTGCCAGCAGTGGGACGACTTATTCACCCCTCCACTTT
TRBV5-1	many	.	TRBJ1-2	16	CASSFFQNRGYYGYTF	TGCGCCAGCAGCTTCTTCCAAAATCGTGGTTACTATGGCTACACCTTC
TRBV29-1	.	.	TRBJ2-5	13	CSVGGLAEETQYF	TGCAGCGTTGGTGGGCTGGCGGAAGAGACCCAGTACTTC
TRBV29-1	few	TRBD2	TRBJ2-5	12	CSVEGEGETQYF	TGCAGCGTTGAAGGGGAGGGAGAGACCCAGTACTTC
TRBV6-1	few	.	TRBJ2-4	13	CASSPGVWNIQYF	TGTGCCAGCAGTCCAGGGGTATGGAACATTCAGTACTTC
TRBV28	few	.	TRBJ1-4	14	CASSPPDSNEKLFF	TGTGCCAGCAGTCCTCCGGACAGTAATGAAAAACTGTTTTTT
TRBV6-2/TRBV6-3	.	.	TRBJ1-1	13	CASLRDTNTEAFF	TGTGCCAGCTTACGGGACACTAACACTGAAGCTTTCTTT
TRBV28	few	TRBD1	TRBJ2-2	15	CASSWGQYNTGELFF	TGTGCCAGCAGTTGGGGACAGTACAACACCGGGGAGCTGTTTTTT
TRBV6-5	few	.	TRBJ1-3	15	CASSYAGSSGNTIYF	TGTGCCAGCAGTTACGCGGGGAGCTCTGGAAACACCATATATTTT
TRBV10-3	few	.	TRBJ2-5	15	CAISVKGGRRETQYF	TGTGCCATCAGTGTTAAGGGCGGTAGGAGAGAGACCCAGTACTTC
TRBV28	few	.	TRBJ2-2	13	CASSLVISGELFF	TGTGCCAGCAGTTTAGTCATCTCCGGGGAGCTGTTTTTT
TRBV20-1	.	TRBD2	TRBJ2-7	13	CSGQSGGYHEQYF	TGCAGTGGACAGAGCGGGGGTTACCACGAGCAGTACTTC
TRBV4-2	.	TRBD2	TRBJ2-3	18	CASSQVSLRGGLVDTQYF	TGTGCCAGCAGCCAAGTTAGCTTGCGGGGGGGCCTGGTAGATACGCAGTATTTT
TRBV7-3	.	TRBD2	TRBJ2-1	19	CASSPSFSGGPLLYNEQFF	TGTGCCAGCAGCCCCTCGTTCAGCGGGGGGCCACTTTTGTACAATGAGCAGTTCTTC
TRBV28	few	.	TRBJ2-2	13	CASSWVNTGELFF	TGTGCCAGCAGTTGGGTGAACACCGGGGAGCTGTTTTTT
TRBV9	many	.	TRBJ2-4	15	CASSVSYNAKNIQYF	TGTGCCAGCAGCGTAAGTTACAATGCCAAAAACATTCAGTACTTC
TRBV7-2	.	TRBD2	TRBJ2-1	18	CASSLVGLAGGSLNEQFF	TGTGCCAGCAGCTTAGTCGGTCTAGCGGGGGGGAGTTTAAATGAGCAGTTCTTC
TRBV11-1	many	TRBD1	TRBJ2-2	15	CASSPTGKNTGELFF	TGTGCCAGCAGCCCGACAGGGAAGAACACCGGGGAGCTGTTTTTT
TRBV5-1	.	.	TRBJ2-7	15	CASSLVLGREHEQYF	TGCGCCAGCAGCTTGGTTCTGGGACGGGAACACGAGCAGTACTTC
TRBV10-3	few	.	TRBJ2-2	14	CAISGVSGPGELFF	TGTGCCATCAGTGGGGTCTCAGGGCCCGGGGAGCTGTTTTTT
TRBV5-1	.	TRBD1	TRBJ2-1	16	CASRTFSGQGSNEQFF	TGCGCCAGCAGAACGTTCTCGGGACAGGGGTCCAATGAGCAGTTCTTC
TRBV4-2	.	.	TRBJ1-6	18	CASSQWDIAEGETSPLHF	TGTGCCAGCAGCCAATGGGACATCGCAGAGGGGGAAACTTCACCCCTCCACTTT
TRBV18	few	TRBD1	TRBJ1-2	17	CASSPIDRGSQNYGYTF	TGTGCCAGCTCACCCATCGACAGGGGCTCCCAAAACTATGGCTACACCTTC
TRBV20-1	.	.	TRBJ1-1	14	CSALREGGETEAFF	TGCAGTGCTCTGAGGGAGGGAGGAGAAACTGAAGCTTTCTTT
TRBV12-3/TRBV12-4	.	TRBD2	TRBJ2-4	14	CASLAGGLKNIQYF	TGTGCCAGTTTAGCGGGGGGCCTCAAAAACATTCAGTACTTC
TRBV27	.	TRBD1	TRBJ1-1	15	CASSLLGTANTEAFF	TGTGCCAGCAGTTTATTGGGGACAGCAAACACTGAAGCTTTCTTT
TRBV7-9	few	.	TRBJ2-5	15	CASSLVWTQQETQYF	TGTGCCAGCAGCTTAGTCTGGACGCAGCAAGAGACCCAGTACTTC
TRBV6-6	.	.	TRBJ2-6	16	CASSYHTDAGANVLTF	TGTGCCAGCAGTTATCACACAGATGCTGGGGCCAACGTCCTGACTTTC
TRBV4-3	few	.	TRBJ1-4	15	CASSQESGSPEKLFF	TGCGCCAGCAGCCAAGAATCAGGGAGTCCTGAAAAACTGTTTTTT